This T cell receptor beta chain was sequenced in a study of T cell repertoires in cytomegalovirus infection. TCRdb reprocessed the reads with MiXCR, giving one entry per CDR3 protein. Among approximately 150,000 distinct CDR3 sequences, roughly 21% were seen once, and the ten largest hold roughly 25%. This CDR3 is 15 amino acids long. The V segment lost 2 bases and the J segment 5 bases; nucleotides outside the gene matches: 6. Germline V CDR1 and CDR2: SEHNR, FQNEAQ (reference sequence). This clonotype was seen a handful of times. The antigen is undetermined. Sequenced material: CD8+ T cells from cultured PBMCs, taken from culture after CMV antigen stimulation. This receptor was obtained from a human donor in good health (CMV status not recorded). Some clones in this sample may be carry-over from other donors' samples. The V gene is TRBV7-9, the J gene TRBJ2-1; 7 nucleotides align to TRBD2. In nucleotides, the CDR3 is TGTGCCAGCAGCTTAAAGGCAGGGACTAACAATGAGCAGTTCTTC. Its protein is CASSLKAGTNNEQFF.